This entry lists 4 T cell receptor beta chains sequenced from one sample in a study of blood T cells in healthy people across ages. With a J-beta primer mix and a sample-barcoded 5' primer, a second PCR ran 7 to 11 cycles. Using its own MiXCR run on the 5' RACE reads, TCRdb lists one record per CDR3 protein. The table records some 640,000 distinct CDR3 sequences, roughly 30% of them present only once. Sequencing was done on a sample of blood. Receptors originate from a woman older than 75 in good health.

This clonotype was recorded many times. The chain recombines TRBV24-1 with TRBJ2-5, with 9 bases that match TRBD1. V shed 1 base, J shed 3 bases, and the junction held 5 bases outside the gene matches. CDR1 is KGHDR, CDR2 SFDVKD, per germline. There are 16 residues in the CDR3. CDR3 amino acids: CATSDLGDRVEETQYF. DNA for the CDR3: TGTGCCACCAGTGATTTAGGGGACAGGGTGGAAGAGACCCAGTACTTC.

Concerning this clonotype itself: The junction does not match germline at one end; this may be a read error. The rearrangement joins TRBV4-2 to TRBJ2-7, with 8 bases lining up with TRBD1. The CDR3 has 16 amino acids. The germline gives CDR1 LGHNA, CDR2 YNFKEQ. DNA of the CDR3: TGTGTCAGCAGCCAGGTAGCAGGGGGCGTGAGTGGTGAGCAGTACTTC. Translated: CVSSQVAGGVSGEQYF.

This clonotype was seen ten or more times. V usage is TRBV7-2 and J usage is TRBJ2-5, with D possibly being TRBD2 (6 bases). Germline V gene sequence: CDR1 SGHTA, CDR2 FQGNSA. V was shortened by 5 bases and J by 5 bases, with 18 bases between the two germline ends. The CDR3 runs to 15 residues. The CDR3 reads CASSTGGTPGETQYF. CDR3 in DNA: TGTGCCAGCAGCACCGGGGGTACCCCGGGGGAGACCCAGTACTTC.

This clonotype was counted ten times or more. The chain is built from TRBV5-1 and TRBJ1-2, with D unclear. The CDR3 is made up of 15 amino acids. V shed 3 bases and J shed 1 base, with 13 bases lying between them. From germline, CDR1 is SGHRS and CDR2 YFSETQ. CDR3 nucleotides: TGCGCCAGCAGCTCTCCCGACCGTGGTAACTATGGCTACACCTTC. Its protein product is CASSSPDRGNYGYTF. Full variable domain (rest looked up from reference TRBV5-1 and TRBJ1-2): KAGVTQTPRYLIKTRGQQVTLSCSPISGHRSVSWYQQTPGQGLQFLFEYFSETQRNKGNFPGRFSGRQFSNSRSEMNVSTLELGDSALYLCASSSPDRGNYGYTFGSGTRLTVV.